These T cell receptor beta chains were read from a single sample in a study of shared clonotypes between healthy human individuals. Assay: immunoSEQ multiplex PCR; the TCRdb copy retains only in-frame clones and omits some. Of roughly 2,300,000 clones detected, 85% to 95% appear once; the ten largest clones hold 0.37%. The specimen sequenced was naive CD4+ T cells from PBMCs. The receptors come from a man younger than 35 in good health. Some clones in this sample may be carry-over from other donors' samples. The CDR3 runs from the conserved cysteine through the conserved F or W. D genes are given only for firm matches. A clone size is listed for some rows: how often the clone was seen (once, few, many), or a class if it is expanded.

>NA|TRBJ2-1|TRBV29-1|TRBD2
CSVGRLAGTNEQFF
TGCAGCGTTGGCCGACTAGCGGGAACTAATGAGCAGTTCTTC
>once|TRBJ1-1|TRBV6-4|NA
CASRAYRAMNTEAFF
TGTGCCAGCAGGGCTTACCGGGCCATGAACACTGAAGCTTTCTTT
>NA|TRBJ2-3|TRBV7-2|NA
CASSLPYTQYF
TGTGCCAGCAGCTTACCATATACGCAGTATTTT
>NA|TRBJ2-1|TRBV9|TRBD2
CASSGVFTSGAYNEQFF
TGTGCCAGCAGCGGAGTTTTTACTAGCGGTGCCTACAATGAGCAGTTCTTC
>NA|TRBJ2-3|TRBV20-1|NA
CSVQERDTQYF
TGCAGTGTACAGGAACGGGATACGCAGTATTTT
>NA|TRBJ2-2|TRBV9|TRBD1
CASSEKDRGRTGELFF
TGTGCCAGCAGCGAAAAGGACAGGGGAAGAACCGGGGAGCTGTTTTTT
>NA|TRBJ2-5|TRBV5-6|TRBD2
CASVRLAIQETQYF
TGTGCCAGCGTCAGACTAGCGATCCAAGAGACCCAGTACTTC
>NA|TRBJ1-5|TRBV2|TRBD1
CASDRGGAQPQHF
TGTGCCAGCGACAGGGGAGGGGCTCAGCCCCAGCATTTT
>NA|TRBJ2-7|TRBV7-3|TRBD1
CASSLTGGAEYEQYF
TGTGCCAGCAGCCTCACAGGGGGAGCGGAGTACGAGCAGTACTTC
>NA|TRBJ1-2|TRBV2|NA
CASSGQLYGYTF
TGTGCCAGCAGTGGACAGCTCTATGGCTACACCTTC
>NA|TRBJ1-2|TRBV28|NA
CASSFMLGAPNYGYTF
TGTGCCAGCAGCTTTATGTTGGGGGCTCCTAACTATGGCTACACCTTC
>NA|TRBJ2-2|TRBV4-2|NA
CASSQVLDTGELFF
TGTGCCAGCAGCCAAGTGCTGGACACCGGGGAGCTGTTTTTT
>once|TRBJ2-5|TRBV7-8|NA
CASSQGTQYF
TGTGCCAGCAGCCAAGGGACCCAGTACTTC
>NA|TRBJ1-5|TRBV6-5|NA
CASSSSGGPFNQPQHF
TGTGCCAGCAGTTCTTCTGGGGGACCTTTTAATCAGCCCCAGCATTTT
>NA|TRBJ1-5|TRBV27|TRBD1
CASSLLRGQDQPQHF
TGTGCCAGCAGTTTGCTCAGGGGGCAGGATCAGCCCCAGCATTTT
>once|TRBJ2-5|TRBV7-9|TRBD2
CASSLGAGGLEYQETQYF
TGTGCCAGCAGCCTAGGAGCGGGAGGGCTAGAGTACCAAGAGACCCAGTACTTC
>NA|TRBJ2-2|TRBV7-3|NA
CASSPFQNTGELFF
TGTGCCAGCAGCCCCTTCCAGAACACCGGGGAGCTGTTTTTT
>NA|TRBJ2-1|TRBV19|TRBD2
CASSIGPTSAEQFF
TGTGCCAGTAGTATAGGCCCCACTAGCGCCGAGCAGTTCTTC
>NA|TRBJ2-7|TRBV5-1|NA
CASSLLPEPLYEQYF
TGCGCCAGCAGCTTGCTACCGGAGCCCTTATACGAGCAGTACTTC
>few|TRBJ1-2|TRBV5-1|NA
CASSFGQPGNGYTF
TGCGCCAGCAGCTTCGGACAACCCGGTAATGGCTACACCTTC
>NA|TRBJ1-2|TRBV5-1|TRBD1
CASSQTTDRGYGYTF
TGCGCCAGCAGTCAAACCACGGACAGGGGCTATGGCTACACCTTC
>NA|TRBJ2-3|TRBV5-1|TRBD2
CASSKGLAGTADTQYF
TGCGCCAGCAGCAAGGGACTAGCGGGAACTGCAGATACGCAGTATTTT
>NA|TRBJ1-1|TRBV7-2|NA
CASSPGRGLMAFF
TGTGCCAGCAGTCCCGGCCGGGGGCTAATGGCTTTCTTT
>NA|TRBJ2-5|TRBV6-1|NA
CASSPTGTQETQYF
TGTGCCAGCAGTCCGACAGGAACCCAAGAGACCCAGTACTTC
>NA|TRBJ2-1|TRBV6-5|NA
CAVRGYTSSYNEQFF
TGTGCTGTCCGGGGATATACGAGCTCCTACAATGAGCAGTTCTTC
>NA|TRBJ2-4|TRBV10-3|NA
CAISDSRGSKNIQYF
TGTGCCATCAGTGACTCCAGGGGATCCAAAAACATTCAGTACTTC
>NA|TRBJ2-1|TRBV2|TRBD2
CATKAGVSGDEQFF
TGTGCCACCAAAGCGGGAGTAAGCGGCGATGAGCAGTTCTTC
>once|TRBJ1-4|TRBV6-5|NA
CASSYTSGIGEKLFF
TGTGCCAGCAGTTACACGTCCGGAATAGGTGAAAAACTGTTTTTT
>NA|TRBJ2-1|TRBV2|NA
CASSLGVAYNEQFF
TGTGCCAGCAGCCTTGGGGTCGCCTACAATGAGCAGTTCTTC
>NA|TRBJ2-3|TRBV7-6|TRBD1
CASKITWENRGTQYF
TGTGCCAGCAAAATAACTTGGGAAAACAGGGGTACGCAGTATTTT
>NA|TRBJ1-2|TRBV18|NA
CASSPVSGTQANYGYTF
TGTGCCAGCTCACCAGTCTCTGGGACCCAAGCTAACTATGGCTACACCTTC
>NA|TRBJ2-1|TRBV7-3|TRBD2
CASSLGLAGINEQFF
TGTGCCAGCAGCCTGGGACTAGCGGGAATTAATGAGCAGTTCTTC
>NA|TRBJ2-4|TRBV7-2|TRBD1
CASSLISQGIQYF
TGTGCCAGCAGCTTAATATCACAGGGGATTCAGTACTTC
>NA|TRBJ1-2|TRBV19|NA
CASRTETNYGYTF
TGTGCCAGTCGGACAGAGACTAACTATGGCTACACCTTC